This TCR beta chain is from a study of OX40 agonist ivuxolimab in advanced cancers. General study results and limits: Clonal expansion was seen in CD4+ and CD8+ blood T cells by week 6 at 0.1 to 3.0 mg/kg.

As for this clone: The target antigen is unknown.

Method: immunoSEQ multiplex PCR; TCRdb's copy keeps in-frame clones and lacks some. The sample lists tens of thousands of clones, 86% occurring once. The CDR3 sequence is 12 residues long. CDR1 and CDR2 (germline): SGHRS, YFSETQ. V lost 1 base to trimming and J lost 5 bases, with 3 bases between them. The rearrangement joins TRBV5-1 to TRBJ2-2, with D uncertain. The TCR originated in an adult with an advanced solid tumor such as melanoma, head and neck, liver or kidney cancer. The sequencing here drew on CD4+ or CD8+ T cells sorted from blood, taken in a trial of the OX40 agonist ivuxolimab. Here the CDR3 DNA reads TGCGCCAGCAGCTTGTGGACCGGGGAGCTGTTTTTT. Its translation is CASSLWTGELFF.